Reported below is one T cell receptor (beta chain). The antigen it binds to is not known. Germline is not matched at one junction end, which may reflect a read error. These data belong to a study of blood T cell repertoires in COVID-19 (TCRdb year 2020). In terms of the full investigation: Samples covering the acute and convalescent phases of COVID-19 were provided by collaborators in the United States, Italy and Spain. The material from the prospective study consisted of cDNA or gDNA derived from T cells, B-cell-depleted T cells, or PBMCs. Subjects who had been exposed to COVID-19, were actively infected with it, or had recovered from it provided the deeply sampled blood TCRbeta repertoires that made up the dataset. The repertoires were made available in a free public database intended to serve as a resource for research on the immune response to SARS-CoV-2. Samples were obtained from the ongoing ImmuneRACE study (first 160 participants) and from about 1,300 subjects provided by 6 global collaborators. Nearly every sample came with metadata listing a de-identified subject ID, COVID-19 status, age in years and sex. Where available, HLA class I and class II types were obtained from metadata supplied by the sample provider rather than from assay-based typing. Summary of the overall study and its limitations: The amount of clinical and demographic metadata varied by source and participant and was provided uncurated.

One collaborating source in Seattle enrolled patients while the patients were actively infected and followed the patients over time throughout the course of disease. Each collaborating institution followed its own protocols to collect whole blood in K2EDTA tubes. For TCRbeta analysis, collaborators shipped samples as frozen whole blood, isolated PBMCs, or DNA extracted from either of those sample types. TCRbeta CDR3 regions were amplified from genomic DNA using the immunoSEQ Assay, a bias-controlled multiplex PCR. As for the original processing: The number of nucleated cells in each sample was estimated from the amplification of reference gene primers within the assay. To quantify the absolute abundance of each unique TCRbeta CDR3 rearrangement, sequence reads were collapsed and filtered. For each sample, productive Simpson clonality was calculated as the square root of Simpson's diversity index across productive rearrangements. Drawn from immuneACCESS, this table holds only the in-frame rearrangements with V and J called that TCRdb kept. Clones are partly lost; checked studies trace under half to an unresolved V gene and leave the rest unexplained. V, J and clone size derive from that table, while D and trimming were established from the DNA sequence. The sample has roughly 160,000 clones on record, roughly 89% of them singletons. 10% of the sample rests with the top ten.

The germline V gene supplies CDR1 SGHRS and CDR2 YFSETQ. From its cysteine to its phenylalanine, the CDR3 spans 15 amino acids. Just the 45-base CDR3 DNA is kept, in frame starting at base 1. This clonotype was obtained from a woman in her seventies with COVID-19, enrolled during active disease. The sequence is built from TRBV5-1 and TRBJ1-6; TRBD1 might be the D gene, on 5 matching bases. The sequenced sample was peripheral blood. The nucleotide sequence is TGCGCCCGCAGCCCGGGGGGGGGAGAGGATTCACCCCTCCACTTT. This yields the protein CARSPGGGEDSPLHF.